This T cell receptor (beta chain) is from a study of response to subunit inactivated influenza vaccine. Broader study findings: Authors suggested each seasonal influenza vaccination recruits few new T cells.

V was clipped by 5 bases and J by 3 bases, with 11 bases between them. The CDR3 covers 14 residues. Germline V gene sequence: CDR1 KGHSH, CDR2 LQKENI. Worth noting for this clonotype: Its target is unknown.

TCRdb re-derived calls from the RT-PCR reads in MiXCR, one entry per CDR3 protein. This table holds around 790,000 distinct CDR3 sequences, 20% to 25% found once. The chain joins TRBV18 to TRBJ1-5, with a weak D call TRBD1 (5 bases). The TCR was taken from a man over 45 who received an inactivated influenza vaccine. The specimen was PBMCs from blood, collected about 5 days after vaccination. The CDR3 sequence: CASSSGTANQPQHF. In nucleotides, the CDR3 is TGTGCCAGCTCATCCGGGACGGCCAATCAGCCCCAGCATTTT.